This is a list of T cell receptor beta chains from one sample in a study of blood T cells in healthy people across ages. TCRdb processed the 5' RACE reads anew with MiXCR; each CDR3 protein has one entry. The sample has hundreds of thousands of distinct CDR3 sequences, around 43% seen once; the top ten hold around 18%. What was sequenced was blood. These receptors were taken from a man aged 55 to 70 in good health. The CDR3 runs from the conserved cysteine through the conserved F or W. A D gene is named only where the DNA matches it firmly. Size values are once, few and many counts, or a class for expanded clones, and some rows have none.

D gene: TRBD1; clone size: few; V gene: TRBV20-1; J gene: TRBJ2-7; CDR3 DNA: TGCAGTGCTGCCGGGACAGGGATCTCCTACGAGCAGTACTTC; CDR3 protein: CSAAGTGISYEQYF
D gene: .; clone size: .; V gene: TRBV25-1; J gene: TRBJ2-5; CDR3 DNA: TGTGCCAGCAGAAGGGGGTCGGCAGAGACCCAGTACTTC; CDR3 protein: CASRRGSAETQYF
D gene: TRBD1; clone size: .; V gene: TRBV20-1; J gene: TRBJ2-2; CDR3 DNA: TGCAGTGCTAGAGAAGTACAGGGGGCCATCGGGGAGCTGTTTTTT; CDR3 protein: CSAREVQGAIGELFF
D gene: .; clone size: few; V gene: TRBV7-9; J gene: TRBJ2-6; CDR3 DNA: TGTGCCAGCACCCCTGACGGGCTCTCTGGGGCCAACGTCCTGACTTTC; CDR3 protein: CASTPDGLSGANVLTF
D gene: TRBD2; clone size: .; V gene: TRBV2; J gene: TRBJ2-1; CDR3 DNA: TGTGCCAGCAGAGTACTACCCGGGACTAGGAATGAGCAGTTCTTC; CDR3 protein: CASRVLPGTRNEQFF
D gene: TRBD2; clone size: many; V gene: TRBV5-1; J gene: TRBJ2-1; CDR3 DNA: TGCGCCAGCAGCGCGGTAGCGGGGGGCAACAATGAGCAGTTCTTC; CDR3 protein: CASSAVAGGNNEQFF
D gene: TRBD2; clone size: many; V gene: TRBV9; J gene: TRBJ2-5; CDR3 DNA: TGTGCCAGCAGCCCAGCGGGGTATCAAGAGACCCAGTACTTC; CDR3 protein: CASSPAGYQETQYF
D gene: .; clone size: few; V gene: TRBV11-2; J gene: TRBJ2-3; CDR3 DNA: TGTGCCAGCGCAATAGGGGCGGGCGGTGCAGATACGCAGTATTTT; CDR3 protein: CASAIGAGGADTQYF
D gene: TRBD2; clone size: few; V gene: TRBV5-6; J gene: TRBJ2-5; CDR3 DNA: TGTGCCAGCAGCCCGAGACTAGCGGGGGTACTACAAGAGACCCAGTACTTC; CDR3 protein: CASSPRLAGVLQETQYF
D gene: TRBD2; clone size: once; V gene: TRBV5-1; J gene: TRBJ2-3; CDR3 DNA: TGCGCCAGCAGCTTTCGACTAGCTGGAGATACGCAGTATTTT; CDR3 protein: CASSFRLAGDTQYF
D gene: .; clone size: few; V gene: TRBV10-1; J gene: TRBJ2-3; CDR3 DNA: TGCGCCAGCAGTGAAGGAGGGCAAGGGGGAGATACGCAGTATTTT; CDR3 protein: CASSEGGQGGDTQYF
D gene: TRBD1; clone size: .; V gene: TRBV27; J gene: TRBJ2-7; CDR3 DNA: TGTGCCAGCATGTTTACGGGACAGTCCTACGAGCAGTACTTC; CDR3 protein: CASMFTGQSYEQYF
D gene: TRBD1; clone size: .; V gene: TRBV6-5; J gene: TRBJ2-5; CDR3 DNA: TGTGCCAGCGGGACAGGTCAAGAGACCCAGTACTTC; CDR3 protein: CASGTGQETQYF
D gene: .; clone size: .; V gene: TRBV10-1; J gene: TRBJ2-7; CDR3 DNA: TGCGCCAGCAGTGAGTATAGGGAATTGAGGTCGAATGAGCAGTACTTC; CDR3 protein: CASSEYRELRSNEQYF
D gene: TRBD1; clone size: .; V gene: TRBV12-5; J gene: TRBJ2-1; CDR3 DNA: TGTGCTAGTGGTGTAGGACAGGGGGAAGAGACCCAGTTCTTC; CDR3 protein: CASGVGQGEETQFF
D gene: .; clone size: .; V gene: TRBV14; J gene: TRBJ2-1; CDR3 DNA: TGTGCCAGCAGCCAAGCAACAGGGCTTCCTTACAATGAGCAGTTCTTC; CDR3 protein: CASSQATGLPYNEQFF
D gene: .; clone size: .; V gene: TRBV24-1; J gene: TRBJ2-3; CDR3 DNA: TGTGCCACCAGTGATGATGAATACCTTGCAGATACGCAGTATTTT; CDR3 protein: CATSDDEYLADTQYF
D gene: .; clone size: once; V gene: TRBV29-1; J gene: TRBJ1-2; CDR3 DNA: TGCAGCGTTGGACAGCCTATTACCTATGGCTACACCTTC; CDR3 protein: CSVGQPITYGYTF
D gene: .; clone size: .; V gene: TRBV6-6; J gene: TRBJ2-7; CDR3 DNA: TGTGCCAGCAGCCCCCTCCCGGGGCACTCCTACGAGCAGTACTTC; CDR3 protein: CASSPLPGHSYEQYF
D gene: .; clone size: .; V gene: TRBV25-1; J gene: TRBJ2-1; CDR3 DNA: TGTGCCAGCGCAGTAACTTACAATGAGCAGTTCTTC; CDR3 protein: CASAVTYNEQFF
D gene: .; clone size: .; V gene: TRBV7-2; J gene: TRBJ2-1; CDR3 DNA: TGTGCCAGCAGCTTAGCGTGGGGGGCGCGAAATGAGCAGTTCTTC; CDR3 protein: CASSLAWGARNEQFF
D gene: .; clone size: .; V gene: TRBV7-9; J gene: TRBJ1-1; CDR3 DNA: TGTGCCAGCAGCTTAGAGAGGTGCACTGAAGCTTTCTTT; CDR3 protein: CASSLERCTEAFF
D gene: .; clone size: few; V gene: TRBV20-1; J gene: TRBJ2-1; CDR3 DNA: TGCAGTGCTTCCCGACTCTTAGACGGTGAGCAGTTCTTC; CDR3 protein: CSASRLLDGEQFF
D gene: .; clone size: .; V gene: TRBV7-2; J gene: TRBJ2-6; CDR3 DNA: TGTGCCAGCAGCTCGAGGTGGGGCGCAGTCTCTGGGGCCAACGTCCTGACTTTC; CDR3 protein: CASSSRWGAVSGANVLTF